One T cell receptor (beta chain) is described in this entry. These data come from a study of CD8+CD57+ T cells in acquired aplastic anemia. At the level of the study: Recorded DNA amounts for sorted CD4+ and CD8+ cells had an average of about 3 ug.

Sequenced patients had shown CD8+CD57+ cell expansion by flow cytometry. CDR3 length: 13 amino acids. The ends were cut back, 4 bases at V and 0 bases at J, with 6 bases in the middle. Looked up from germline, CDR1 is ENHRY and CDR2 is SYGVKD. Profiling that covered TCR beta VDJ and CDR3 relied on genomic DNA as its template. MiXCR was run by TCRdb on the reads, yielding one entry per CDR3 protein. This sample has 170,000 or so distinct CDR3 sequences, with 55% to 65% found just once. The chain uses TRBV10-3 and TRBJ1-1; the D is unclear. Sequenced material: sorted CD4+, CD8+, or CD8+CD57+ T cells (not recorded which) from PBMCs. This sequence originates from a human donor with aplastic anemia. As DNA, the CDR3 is TGTGCCATCAGTGGTGGAGTGAACACTGAAGCTTTCTTT. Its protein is CAISGGVNTEAFF.